This TCR beta chain appears in the sequencing data of a study of cytomegalovirus exposure and HLA in healthy donors. The PCR employed 60 Vbeta primers together with 13 Jbeta primers. Method: immunoSEQ multiplex PCR; TCRdb's copy keeps in-frame clones and lacks some. The profile covers 100,000 to 150,000 clones, with around 80% appearing a single time and roughly 1.5% taken by the ten largest. Germline values: CDR1 MDHEN, CDR2 SYDVKM. V lost 6 bases and J lost 6; bases outside the gene matches: 7. This CDR3 comprises 13 residues. Specimen: PBMCs. The receptor's source is a female donor in good health and CMV-seronegative. The gene calls are TRBV28 and TRBJ1-2, with 7 bases lining up with TRBD1. For the CDR3, the DNA is TGTGCCAGCAGCCCCAGGGGGAGAAATGGCTACACCTTC. This sequence encodes CASSPRGRNGYTF.